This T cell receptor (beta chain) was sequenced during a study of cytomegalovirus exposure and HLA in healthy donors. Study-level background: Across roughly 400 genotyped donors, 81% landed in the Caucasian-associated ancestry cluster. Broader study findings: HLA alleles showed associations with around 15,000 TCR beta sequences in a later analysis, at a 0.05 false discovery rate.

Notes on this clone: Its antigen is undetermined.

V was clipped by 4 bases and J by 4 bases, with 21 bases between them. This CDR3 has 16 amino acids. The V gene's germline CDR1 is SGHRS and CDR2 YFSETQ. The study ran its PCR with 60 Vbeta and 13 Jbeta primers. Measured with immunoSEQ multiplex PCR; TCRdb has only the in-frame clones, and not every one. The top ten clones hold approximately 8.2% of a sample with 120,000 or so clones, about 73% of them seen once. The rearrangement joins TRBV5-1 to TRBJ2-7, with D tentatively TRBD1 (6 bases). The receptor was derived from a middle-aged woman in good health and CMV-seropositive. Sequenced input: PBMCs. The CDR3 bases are TGCGCCAGCAGCCCGGGACATAAGGTGTCCGATTACGAGCAGTACTTC. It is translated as CASSPGHKVSDYEQYF.